Listed below are T cell receptor beta chains from one sample, sequenced in a study of blood T cells in healthy people across ages. TCRdb re-analysed the 5' RACE reads in MiXCR, keeping a single row per CDR3 protein. The sample includes roughly 1,100,000 distinct CDR3 sequences, roughly 24% of them seen just once. These same data were also listed under a study on T cells of mothers and their children.

The source material was blood. The receptors were sampled from a girl aged 2-10 years in good health. Each CDR3 is given with its conserved first and last residue. Only part of the rows carry a size: once, few, many, or a class if the clone is expanded.

clone_size	j_call	v_call	cdr3_aa
few	TRBJ2-1	TRBV7-2	CASTTGDRVDNEQFF
few	TRBJ2-5	TRBV4-2	CASSQEAQQETQYF
.	TRBJ1-1	TRBV7-9	CASSLANNHTEAFF
few	TRBJ2-3	TRBV5-4	CASSGGDGPGSTDTQYF
.	TRBJ2-5	TRBV3-1	CASSHRLDFKETQYF
once	TRBJ1-6	TRBV9	CASSVTSGRSYNSPLHF
few	.	TRBV5-6	CASRTGTGCYEQYF
.	TRBJ1-1	TRBV20-1	CSARENKGAWTEAFF
few	TRBJ2-5	TRBV4-1	CASSQGIVETQYF
.	TRBJ1-1	TRBV11-3	CASSLGTKLNTEAFF
few	TRBJ1-1	TRBV25-1	CASSESRGGLNTEAFF
.	TRBJ2-5	TRBV7-2	CASSWSQGARETQYF
many	TRBJ1-2	TRBV19	CASSFGHYGYTF
once	TRBJ1-1	TRBV20-1	CSARETRTEAFF
.	TRBJ1-1	TRBV29-1	CSVVAPLNTEAFF